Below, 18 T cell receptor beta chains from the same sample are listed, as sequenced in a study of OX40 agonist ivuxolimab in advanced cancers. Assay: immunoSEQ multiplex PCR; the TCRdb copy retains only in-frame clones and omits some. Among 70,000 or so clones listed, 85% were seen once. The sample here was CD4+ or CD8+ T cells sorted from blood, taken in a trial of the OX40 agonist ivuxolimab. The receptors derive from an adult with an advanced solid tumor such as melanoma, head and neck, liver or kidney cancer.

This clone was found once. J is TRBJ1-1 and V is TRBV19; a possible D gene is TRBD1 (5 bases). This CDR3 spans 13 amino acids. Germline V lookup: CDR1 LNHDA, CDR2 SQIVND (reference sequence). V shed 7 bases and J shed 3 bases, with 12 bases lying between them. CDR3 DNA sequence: TGTGCCAGTAAGTTTTTAGGGGACACTGAAGCTTTCTTT. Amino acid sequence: CASKFLGDTEAFF.

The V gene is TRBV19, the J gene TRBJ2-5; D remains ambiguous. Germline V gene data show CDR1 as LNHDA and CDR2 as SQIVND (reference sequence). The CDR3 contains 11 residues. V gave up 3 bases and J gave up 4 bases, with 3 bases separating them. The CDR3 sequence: CASSIRETQYF. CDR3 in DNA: TGTGCCAGTAGTATTCGAGAGACCCAGTACTTC.

CDR3 in DNA: TGTGCCAGCAGCTATACAGGGGTCGGCCCCTACGAGCAGTACTTC. It translates to CASSYTGVGPYEQYF. The V gene is TRBV5-5, the J gene TRBJ2-7; 7 bases map to TRBD1. The J segment lost 2 bases and the V segment lost 3 bases, leaving 8 bases of the junction unmatched. The CDR3 is 15 residues long. Per the germline V gene, CDR1 is SGHKS and CDR2 is YYEKEE (reference sequence).

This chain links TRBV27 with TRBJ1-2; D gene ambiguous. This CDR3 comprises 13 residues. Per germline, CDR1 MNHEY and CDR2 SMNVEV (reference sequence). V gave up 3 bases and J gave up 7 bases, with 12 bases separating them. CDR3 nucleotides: TGTGCCAGCAGTTTCCGGGGAACCTTTGGCTACACCTTC. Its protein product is CASSFRGTFGYTF.

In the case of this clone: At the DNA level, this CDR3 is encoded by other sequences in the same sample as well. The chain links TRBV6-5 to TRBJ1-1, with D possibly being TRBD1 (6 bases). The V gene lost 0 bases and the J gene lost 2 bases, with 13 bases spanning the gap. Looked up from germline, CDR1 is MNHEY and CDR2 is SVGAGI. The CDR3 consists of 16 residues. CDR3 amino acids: CASSYSRTGSNTEAFF. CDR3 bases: TGTGCCAGCAGTTACTCTCGAACAGGGTCAAACACTGAAGCTTTCTTT.

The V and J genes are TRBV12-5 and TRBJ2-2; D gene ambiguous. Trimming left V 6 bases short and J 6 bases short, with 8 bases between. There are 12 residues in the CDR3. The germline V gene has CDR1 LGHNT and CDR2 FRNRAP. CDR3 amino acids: CASGTYSGELFF. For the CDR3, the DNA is TGTGCTAGTGGCACCTACTCCGGGGAGCTGTTTTTT.

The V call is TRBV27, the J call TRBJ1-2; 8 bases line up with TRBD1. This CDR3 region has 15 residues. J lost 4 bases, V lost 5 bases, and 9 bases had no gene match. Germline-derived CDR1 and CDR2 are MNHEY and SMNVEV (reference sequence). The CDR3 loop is CASSLQGAQSYGYTF. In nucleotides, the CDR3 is TGTGCCAGCAGTCTTCAGGGGGCACAAAGCTATGGCTACACCTTC.

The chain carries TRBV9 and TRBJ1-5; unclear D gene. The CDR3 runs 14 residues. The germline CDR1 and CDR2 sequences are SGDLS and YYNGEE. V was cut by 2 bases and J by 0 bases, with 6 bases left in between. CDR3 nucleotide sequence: TGTGCCAGCAGCGTTATGGATAGCAATCAGCCCCAGCATTTT. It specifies CASSVMDSNQPQHF.

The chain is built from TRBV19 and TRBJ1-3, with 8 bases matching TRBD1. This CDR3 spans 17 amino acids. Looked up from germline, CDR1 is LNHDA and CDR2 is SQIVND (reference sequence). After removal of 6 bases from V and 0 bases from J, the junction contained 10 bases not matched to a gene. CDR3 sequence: CASRLNQGAFSGNTIYF. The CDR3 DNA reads TGTGCCAGTAGGCTGAACCAGGGGGCCTTCTCTGGAAACACCATATATTTT. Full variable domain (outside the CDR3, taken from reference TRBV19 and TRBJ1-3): DGGITQSPKYLFRKEGQNVTLSCEQNLNHDAMYWYRQDPGQGLRLIYYSQIVNDFQKGDIAEGYSVSREKKESFPLTVTSAQKNPTAFYLCASRLNQGAFSGNTIYFGEGSWLTVV.

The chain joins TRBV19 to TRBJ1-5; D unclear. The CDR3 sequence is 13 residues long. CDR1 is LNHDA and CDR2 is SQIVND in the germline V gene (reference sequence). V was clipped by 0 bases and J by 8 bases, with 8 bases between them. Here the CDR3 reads CASSIDWREPQHF. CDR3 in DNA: TGTGCCAGTAGTATAGATTGGAGAGAGCCCCAGCATTTT.

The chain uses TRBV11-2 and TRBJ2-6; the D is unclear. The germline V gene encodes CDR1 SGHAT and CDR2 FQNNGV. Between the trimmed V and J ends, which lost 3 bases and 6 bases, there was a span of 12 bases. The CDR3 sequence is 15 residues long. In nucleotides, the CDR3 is TGTGCCAGCAGCTTGGGTAGGGCTATGGCCAACGTCCTGACTTTC. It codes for CASSLGRAMANVLTF.

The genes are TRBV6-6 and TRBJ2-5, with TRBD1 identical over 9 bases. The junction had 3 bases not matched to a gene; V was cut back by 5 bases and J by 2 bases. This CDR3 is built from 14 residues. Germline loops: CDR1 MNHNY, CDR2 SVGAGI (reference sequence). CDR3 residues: CASSRDRVQETQYF. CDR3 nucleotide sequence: TGTGCCAGCAGTCGGGACAGGGTACAAGAGACCCAGTACTTC.

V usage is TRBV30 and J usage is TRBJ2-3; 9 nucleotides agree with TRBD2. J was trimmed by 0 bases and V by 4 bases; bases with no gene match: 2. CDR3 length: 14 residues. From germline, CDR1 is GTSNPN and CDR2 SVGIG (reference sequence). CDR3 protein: CAWTSGTSTDTQYF. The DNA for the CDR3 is TGTGCCTGGACTAGCGGGACGAGCACAGATACGCAGTATTTT.

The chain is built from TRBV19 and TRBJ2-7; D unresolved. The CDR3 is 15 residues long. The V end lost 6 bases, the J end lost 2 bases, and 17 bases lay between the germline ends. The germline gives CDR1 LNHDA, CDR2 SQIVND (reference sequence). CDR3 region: CASRLGKSNAYEQYF. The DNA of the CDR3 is TGTGCCAGTAGACTTGGGAAAAGTAATGCCTACGAGCAGTACTTC. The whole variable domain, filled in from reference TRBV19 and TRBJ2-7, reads DGGITQSPKYLFRKEGQNVTLSCEQNLNHDAMYWYRQDPGQGLRLIYYSQIVNDFQKGDIAEGYSVSREKKESFPLTVTSAQKNPTAFYLCASRLGKSNAYEQYFGPGTRLTVT.

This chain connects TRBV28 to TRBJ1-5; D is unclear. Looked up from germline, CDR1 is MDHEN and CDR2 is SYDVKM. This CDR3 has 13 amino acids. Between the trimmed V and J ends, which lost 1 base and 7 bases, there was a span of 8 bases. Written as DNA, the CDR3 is TGTGCCAGCAGTTTATCCGGAATGCAGCCCCAGCATTTT. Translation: CASSLSGMQPQHF.

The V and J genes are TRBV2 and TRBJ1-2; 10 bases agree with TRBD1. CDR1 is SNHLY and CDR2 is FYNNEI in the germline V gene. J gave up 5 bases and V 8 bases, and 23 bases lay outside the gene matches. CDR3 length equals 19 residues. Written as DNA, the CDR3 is TGTGCCAGCGGGGCGGGACAGGGGTTTTCATATCCCCCAACTTATGGCTACACCTTC. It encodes CASGAGQGFSYPPTYGYTF.

This CDR3 is CASTLGSGGPDTQYF. CDR3 in DNA: TGTGCCAGCACCTTGGGTAGCGGGGGGCCAGATACGCAGTATTTT. The genes are TRBV6-1 and TRBJ2-3, with TRBD2 matching 10 bases. CDR1 is MNHNS and CDR2 is SASEGT in the germline V gene. V dropped 7 bases and J dropped 4; count of bases not matched to a gene: 8. The CDR3 has 15 residues.

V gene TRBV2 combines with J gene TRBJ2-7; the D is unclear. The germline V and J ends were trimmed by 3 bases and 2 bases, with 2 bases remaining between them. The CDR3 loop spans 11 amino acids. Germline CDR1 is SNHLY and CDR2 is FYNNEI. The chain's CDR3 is CASSETYEQYF. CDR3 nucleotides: TGTGCCAGCAGTGAGACCTACGAGCAGTACTTC.